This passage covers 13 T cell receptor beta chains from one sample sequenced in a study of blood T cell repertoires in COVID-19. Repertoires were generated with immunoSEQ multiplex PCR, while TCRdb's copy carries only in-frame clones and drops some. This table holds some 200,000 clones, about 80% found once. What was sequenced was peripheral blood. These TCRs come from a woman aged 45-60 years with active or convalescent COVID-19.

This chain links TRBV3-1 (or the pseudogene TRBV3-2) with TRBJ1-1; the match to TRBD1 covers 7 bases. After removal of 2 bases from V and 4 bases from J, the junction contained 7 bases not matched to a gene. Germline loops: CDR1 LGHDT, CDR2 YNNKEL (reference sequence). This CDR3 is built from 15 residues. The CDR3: CASSQFDRVGTEAFF. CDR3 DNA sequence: TGTGCCAGCAGCCAATTCGACAGGGTCGGCACTGAAGCTTTCTTT.

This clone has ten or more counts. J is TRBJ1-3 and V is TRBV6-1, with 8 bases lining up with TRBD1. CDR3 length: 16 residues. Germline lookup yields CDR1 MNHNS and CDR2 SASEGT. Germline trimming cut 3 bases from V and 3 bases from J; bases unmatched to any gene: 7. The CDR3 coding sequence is TGTGCCAGCAGTGATGGCTCAGGGGGCCTTGGAAACACCATATATTTT. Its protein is CASSDGSGGLGNTIYF.

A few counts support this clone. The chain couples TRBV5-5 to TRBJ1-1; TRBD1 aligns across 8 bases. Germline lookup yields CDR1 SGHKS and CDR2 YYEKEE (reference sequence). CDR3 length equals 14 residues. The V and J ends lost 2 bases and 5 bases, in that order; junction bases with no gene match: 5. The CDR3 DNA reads TGTGCCAGCAGCTTCAGGGGGCGGAGGACTGAAGCTTTCTTT. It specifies CASSFRGRRTEAFF.

The CDR3 nucleotides are TGTGCCAGCAGTTTCTACAGGGTTTGGGTAAGGTCTAACTATGGCTACACCTTC. Amino acids: CASSFYRVWVRSNYGYTF. This chain joins TRBV28 and TRBJ1-2; maybe TRBD1 (6 bases). The CDR3 is 18 amino acids. Germline CDR1 MDHEN, CDR2 SYDVKM. V lost 3 bases, J lost 0 bases, and 20 bases lay in between.

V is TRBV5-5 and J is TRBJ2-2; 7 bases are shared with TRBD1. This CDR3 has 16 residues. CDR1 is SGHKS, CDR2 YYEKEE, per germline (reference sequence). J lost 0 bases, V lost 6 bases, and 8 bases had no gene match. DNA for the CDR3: TGTGCCAGCACAAGGGACAGTAATGCGAACACCGGGGAGCTGTTTTTT. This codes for CASTRDSNANTGELFF.

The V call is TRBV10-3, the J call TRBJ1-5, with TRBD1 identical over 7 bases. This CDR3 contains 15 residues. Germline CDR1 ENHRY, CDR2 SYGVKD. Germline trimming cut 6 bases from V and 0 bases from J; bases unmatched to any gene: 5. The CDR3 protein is CAIRSGTDSNQPQHF. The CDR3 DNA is TGTGCCATCAGATCCGGGACAGATAGCAATCAGCCCCAGCATTTT.

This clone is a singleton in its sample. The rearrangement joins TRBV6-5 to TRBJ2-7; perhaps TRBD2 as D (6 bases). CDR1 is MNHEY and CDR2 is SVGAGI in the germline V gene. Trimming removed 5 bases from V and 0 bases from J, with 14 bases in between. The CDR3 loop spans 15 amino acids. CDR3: CASSPGLSSSYEQYF. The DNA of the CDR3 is TGTGCCAGCAGTCCGGGACTTTCCAGCTCCTACGAGCAGTACTTC.

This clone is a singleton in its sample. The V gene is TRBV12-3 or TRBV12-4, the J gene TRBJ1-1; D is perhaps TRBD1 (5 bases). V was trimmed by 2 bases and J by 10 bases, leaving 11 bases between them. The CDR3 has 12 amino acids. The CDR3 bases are TGTGCCAGCAGTTTACGGCAGGGCAGAGCTTTCTTT. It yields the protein CASSLRQGRAFF.

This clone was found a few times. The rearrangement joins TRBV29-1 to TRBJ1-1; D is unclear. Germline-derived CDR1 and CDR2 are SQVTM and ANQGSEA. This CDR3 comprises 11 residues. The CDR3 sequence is CTGSLAAEAFF. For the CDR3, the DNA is TGCACCGGGTCCCTCGCCGCTGAAGCTTTCTTT.

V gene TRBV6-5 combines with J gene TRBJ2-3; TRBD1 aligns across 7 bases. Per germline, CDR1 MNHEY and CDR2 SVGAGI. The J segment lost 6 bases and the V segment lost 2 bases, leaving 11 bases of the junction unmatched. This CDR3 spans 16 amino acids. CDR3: CASSYPRQGSVDTQYF. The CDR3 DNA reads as TGTGCCAGCAGTTACCCCCGACAGGGTAGCGTGGATACGCAGTATTTT.

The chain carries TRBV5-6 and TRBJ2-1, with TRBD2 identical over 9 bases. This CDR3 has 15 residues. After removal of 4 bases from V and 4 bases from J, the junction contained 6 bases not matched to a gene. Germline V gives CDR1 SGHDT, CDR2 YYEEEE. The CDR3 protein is CASSLLAGYYNEQFF. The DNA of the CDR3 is TGTGCCAGCAGCCTGCTAGCGGGGTATTACAATGAGCAGTTCTTC.

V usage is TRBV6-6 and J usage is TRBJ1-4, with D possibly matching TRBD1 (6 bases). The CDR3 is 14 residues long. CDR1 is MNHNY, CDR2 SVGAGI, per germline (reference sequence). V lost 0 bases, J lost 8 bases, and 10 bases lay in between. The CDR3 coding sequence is TGTGCCAGCAGTTACTCGCGGGGGGCAGAAAAACTGTTTTTT. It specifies CASSYSRGAEKLFF.

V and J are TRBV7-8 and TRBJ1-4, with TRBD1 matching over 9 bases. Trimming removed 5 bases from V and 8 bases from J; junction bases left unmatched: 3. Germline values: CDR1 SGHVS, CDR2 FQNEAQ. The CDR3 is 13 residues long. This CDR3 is CASSMDRGEKLFF. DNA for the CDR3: TGTGCCAGCAGCATGGACAGGGGAGAAAAACTGTTTTTT. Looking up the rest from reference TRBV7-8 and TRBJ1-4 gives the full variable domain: GAGVSQSPRYKVAKRGQDVALRCDPISGHVSLFWYQQALGQGPEFLTYFQNEAQLDKSGLPSDRFFAERPEGSVSTLKIQRTQQEDSAVYLCASSMDRGEKLFFGSGTQLSVL.